The rows below give T cell receptor beta chains drawn from one sample of a study of OX40 agonist ivuxolimab in advanced cancers. This table comes from immunoSEQ multiplex PCR, and its TCRdb copy is limited to in-frame clones, with some not included. The repertoire holds tens of thousands of clones, with approximately 85% as singletons. The sequenced sample was CD4+ or CD8+ T cells sorted from blood, obtained in a trial of the OX40 agonist ivuxolimab. The receptors come from an adult with an advanced solid tumor such as melanoma, head and neck, liver or kidney cancer. Each CDR3 is given with its conserved first and last residue. D genes are given only for firm matches. For some rows the clone size is stated as once, few or many, or as a class when expanded; others skip it.

TRBV28	-	-	TRBJ2-1	TGTGCCAGCAGTTTCTACAGCCGATCCTCCTACAATGAGCAGTTCTTC	CASSFYSRSSYNEQFF
TRBV6-5	-	TRBD2	TRBJ2-1	TGTGCCAGCAGTTACTCGAGAGCTAGCGGGAGGGCACCGTTCTTC	CASSYSRASGRAPFF
TRBV7-7	-	-	TRBJ2-3	TGTGCCAGCAGCTTAGACACAGGTTCGGTTACGCAGTATTTT	CASSLDTGSVTQYF
TRBV27	-	-	TRBJ1-1	TGTGCCAGCAGTCCCAGGGGGAACACTGAAGCTTTCTTT	CASSPRGNTEAFF
TRBV28	-	-	TRBJ1-5	TGTGCCAGCAGTTTATCTCAGCCCCAGCATTTT	CASSLSQPQHF
TRBV30	once	-	TRBJ1-1	TGTGCCTGGAGTATGGGACTGCACCTAGCTTTCTTT	CAWSMGLHLAFF
TRBV28	-	TRBD1	TRBJ2-7	TGTGCCAGCATTTTCGGGACAGGGGGCGCGAATAGGTACGAGCAGTACTTC	CASIFGTGGANRYEQYF
TRBV5-4	once	-	TRBJ1-2	TGTGCCAGCAGCGGGGGGAGCGGCCCAGTCGGGTATGGCTACACCTTC	CASSGGSGPVGYGYTF
TRBV11-1	-	TRBD1	TRBJ1-2	TGTGCCAGCAGCTTTGGAGGGGGCTCGGCTGGCTACACCTTC	CASSFGGGSAGYTF
TRBV30	-	-	TRBJ1-3	TGTGCCTGGAGGGAACCAGGGCCGGGAAACACCATATATTTT	CAWREPGPGNTIYF
TRBV5-5	once	-	TRBJ2-1	TGTGCCAGCAGCTTGGAGGGACACCCATCCTACAATGAGCAGTTCTTC	CASSLEGHPSYNEQFF
TRBV6-1	once	-	TRBJ2-1	TGTGCCAGCAGCCGAAACTCCTACGTTTTCTTC	CASSRNSYVFF
TRBV2	once	-	TRBJ1-3	TGTGCCAGCAGTGACACGGAATCCCGAAACACCATATATTTT	CASSDTESRNTIYF
TRBV5-1	-	-	TRBJ1-3	TGCGCCAGCAGCCCCGGGACGGGCCCTTTCTCTGGAAACACCATATATTTT	CASSPGTGPFSGNTIYF
TRBV28	-	TRBD1	TRBJ1-1	TGTGCCAGCAGGCTCGGGACAGAATCTGCTGAAGCTTTCTTT	CASRLGTESAEAFF
TRBV11-3	many	TRBD2	TRBJ2-7	TGTGCCAGCAGCCCCGGCGGGGGGAGGTCCTACGAGCAGTACTTC	CASSPGGGRSYEQYF
TRBV6-5	-	TRBD2	TRBJ2-1	TGTGCCAGCAGTTCGGGGGGCTCCTACAATGAGCAGTTCTTC	CASSSGGSYNEQFF
TRBV11-2	once	TRBD1	TRBJ1-1	TGTGCCAGCAGCTCCCGACAGGGGGGAGACACTGAAGCTTTCTTT	CASSSRQGGDTEAFF
TRBV29-1	-	TRBD1	TRBJ1-2	TGCAGCGCCGGACAGGGATCCGGCTATGGCTACACCTTC	CSAGQGSGYGYTF
TRBV19	-	TRBD1	TRBJ1-5	TGTGCCAGTAGTACGCCCCCGATTACAGGGGATCAGCCCCAGCATTTT	CASSTPPITGDQPQHF
TRBV11-2	-	-	TRBJ2-2	TGTGCCAGCAGCTGGGGTAGGGAGCAAAATTTGAACACCGGGGAGCTGTTTTTT	CASSWGREQNLNTGELFF
TRBV11-2	-	-	TRBJ1-1	TGTGCCAGCAGCTTAGCGCCGCTGAACACTGAAGCTTTCTTT	CASSLAPLNTEAFF
TRBV9	-	-	TRBJ1-2	TGTGCCAGCAGCGGGTACGGGGGGCGTCAAGGCTACACCTTC	CASSGYGGRQGYTF
TRBV21-1	once	-	TRBJ2-3	TGTGCCAGCAGCAAAGAGGCCTCCACAGATACGCAGTATTTT	CASSKEASTDTQYF
TRBV28	-	-	TRBJ1-1	TGTGCCAGCAACAAAACCCCCCGCAGGATACTTGAAGCTTTCTTT	CASNKTPRRILEAFF
TRBV28	-	TRBD1	TRBJ1-2	TGTGCCAGCAGTTTACTCCCTGGACAGGCCTATGGCTACACCTTC	CASSLLPGQAYGYTF
TRBV11-2	-	-	TRBJ1-5	TGTGCCAGCAGCTTAGGCGGGGTTCATCAGCCCCAGCATTTT	CASSLGGVHQPQHF
TRBV6-5	-	TRBD1	TRBJ1-2	TGTGCCAGCAGAAACGGACAGGGGAACTATGGCTACACCTTC	CASRNGQGNYGYTF
TRBV30	once	TRBD1	TRBJ1-6	TGTGCCTGGAGTGGTAACACAGGGGCCTCCTATAATTCACCCCTCCACTTT	CAWSGNTGASYNSPLHF
TRBV7-2	-	-	TRBJ1-2	TGTGCCAGCAGCTTAGTCGCAAGCAGCTATGGCTACACCTTC	CASSLVASSYGYTF
TRBV21-1	-	-	TRBJ2-5	TGTGCCAGCAGCAAAGCGGGCAGGGGGGAGACCCAGTACTTC	CASSKAGRGETQYF
TRBV6-5	-	-	TRBJ1-5	TGTGCCAGCAGTTCGGGGGGCGGGCAGCCCCAGCATTTT	CASSSGGGQPQHF
TRBV6-9	-	-	TRBJ1-4	TGTGCCAGCAGGAACAGGAGAGGTGAAAAACTGTTTTTT	CASRNRRGEKLFF
TRBV6-5	-	-	TRBJ2-3	TGTGCCAGCAGTCCGAACACAGATACGCAGTATTTT	CASSPNTDTQYF
TRBV5-4	once	TRBD2	TRBJ2-3	TGTGCCAGCAGCTTGGGAAATATGAGGCGCGGGGGTTCTGGCACAGATACGCAGTATTTT	CASSLGNMRRGGSGTDTQYF
TRBV7-9	-	-	TRBJ1-2	TGTGCCAGCAGCAGGGTGATGTATGGCTACACCTTC	CASSRVMYGYTF
TRBV6-1	-	-	TRBJ1-5	TGTGCCAGCAGCCGGGACCAAGTCAGCAATCAGCCCCAGCATTTT	CASSRDQVSNQPQHF
TRBV29-1	-	-	TRBJ1-5	TGCAGCGTTGGGGCCTATAATCAGCCCCAGCATTTT	CSVGAYNQPQHF
TRBV7-8	few	-	TRBJ1-2	TGTGCCAGCAGCTATCGCGCCTATGGCTACACCTTC	CASSYRAYGYTF
TRBV9	-	-	TRBJ2-5	TGTGCCAGCAGCGTGTTTTCGGGGGGCCGAAATCAAGAGACCCAGTACTTC	CASSVFSGGRNQETQYF
TRBV9	-	-	TRBJ2-7	TGTGCCAGCAGCGTAGGAGGGACGGGATCCTACGAGCAGTACTTC	CASSVGGTGSYEQYF
TRBV21-1	-	-	TRBJ2-2	TGTGCCAGCAGGCGCAGGGGGCGAGGCACCGGGGAGCTGTTTTTT	CASRRRGRGTGELFF
TRBV11-3	once	-	TRBJ2-1	TGTGCCAGCAGCTTAGGGGCGGCTTACTACAATGAGCAGTTCTTC	CASSLGAAYYNEQFF
TRBV7-9	-	-	TRBJ2-7	TGTGCCAGCAGCTTTTACGGACAAGGCGAGCAGTACTTC	CASSFYGQGEQYF
TRBV6-6	-	-	TRBJ1-1	TGTGCCAGTCAATCCCTGAACACTGAAGCTTTCTTT	CASQSLNTEAFF